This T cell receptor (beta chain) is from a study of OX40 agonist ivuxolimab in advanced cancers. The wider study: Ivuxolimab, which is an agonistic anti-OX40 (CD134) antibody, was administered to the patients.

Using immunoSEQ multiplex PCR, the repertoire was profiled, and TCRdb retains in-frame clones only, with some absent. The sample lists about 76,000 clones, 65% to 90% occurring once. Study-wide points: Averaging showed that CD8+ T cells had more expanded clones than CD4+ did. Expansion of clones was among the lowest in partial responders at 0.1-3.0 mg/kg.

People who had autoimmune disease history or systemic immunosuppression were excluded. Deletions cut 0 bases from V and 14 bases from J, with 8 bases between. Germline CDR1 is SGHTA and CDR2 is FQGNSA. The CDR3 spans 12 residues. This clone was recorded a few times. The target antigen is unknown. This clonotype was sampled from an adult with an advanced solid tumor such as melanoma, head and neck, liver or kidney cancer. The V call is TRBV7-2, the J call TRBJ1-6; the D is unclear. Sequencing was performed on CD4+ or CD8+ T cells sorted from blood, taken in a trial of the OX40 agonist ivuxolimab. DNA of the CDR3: TGTGCCAGCAGCTTAGCGGTGGGAACCCTCCACTTT. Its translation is CASSLAVGTLHF.